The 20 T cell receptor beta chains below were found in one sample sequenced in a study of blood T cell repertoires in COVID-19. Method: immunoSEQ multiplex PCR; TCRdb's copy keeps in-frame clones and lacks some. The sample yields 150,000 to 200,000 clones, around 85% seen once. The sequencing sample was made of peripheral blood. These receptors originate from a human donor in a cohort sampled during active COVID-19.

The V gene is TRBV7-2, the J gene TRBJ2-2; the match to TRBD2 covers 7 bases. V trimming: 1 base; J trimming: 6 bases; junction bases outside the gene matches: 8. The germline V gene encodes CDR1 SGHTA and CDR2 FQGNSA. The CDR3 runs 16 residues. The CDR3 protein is CASSLGVAGNSGELFF. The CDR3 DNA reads TGTGCCAGCAGCTTAGGAGTAGCGGGCAATTCCGGGGAGCTGTTTTTT.

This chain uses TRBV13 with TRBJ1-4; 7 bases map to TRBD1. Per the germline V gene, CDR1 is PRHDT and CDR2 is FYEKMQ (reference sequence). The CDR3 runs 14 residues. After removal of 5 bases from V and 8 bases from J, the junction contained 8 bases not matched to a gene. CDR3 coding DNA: TGTGCCAGCAGCACCAGACAGGGACGCGAAAAACTGTTTTTT. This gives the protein CASSTRQGREKLFF.

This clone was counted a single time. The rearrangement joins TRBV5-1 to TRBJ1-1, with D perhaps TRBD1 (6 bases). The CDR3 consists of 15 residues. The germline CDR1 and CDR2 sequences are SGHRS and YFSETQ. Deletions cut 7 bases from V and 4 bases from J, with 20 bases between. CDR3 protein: CASAYPDRGGTEAFF. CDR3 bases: TGCGCCAGCGCCTACCCAGATAGGGGGGGCACTGAAGCTTTCTTT. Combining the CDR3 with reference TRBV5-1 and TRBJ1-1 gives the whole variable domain KAGVTQTPRYLIKTRGQQVTLSCSPISGHRSVSWYQQTPGQGLQFLFEYFSETQRNKGNFPGRFSGRQFSNSRSEMNVSTLELGDSALYLCASAYPDRGGTEAFFGQGTRLTVV.

The CDR3 DNA follows: TGTGCCAGCAGCTTGGGGGGGCAGTACGAGCAGTACTTC. The encoded protein is CASSLGGQYEQYF. This chain links TRBV5-6 with TRBJ2-7; possible D gene TRBD1, 6 bases. V was cut by 0 bases and J by 4 bases, with 8 bases left in between. Germline CDR1 reads SGHDT; CDR2 reads YYEEEE. This CDR3 region has 13 residues.

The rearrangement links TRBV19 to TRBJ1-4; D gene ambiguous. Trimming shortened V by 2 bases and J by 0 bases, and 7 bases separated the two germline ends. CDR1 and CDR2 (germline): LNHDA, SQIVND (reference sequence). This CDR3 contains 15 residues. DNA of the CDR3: TGTGCCAGTAGTATAAGAGTTGCAACTAATGAAAAACTGTTTTTT. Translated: CASSIRVATNEKLFF.

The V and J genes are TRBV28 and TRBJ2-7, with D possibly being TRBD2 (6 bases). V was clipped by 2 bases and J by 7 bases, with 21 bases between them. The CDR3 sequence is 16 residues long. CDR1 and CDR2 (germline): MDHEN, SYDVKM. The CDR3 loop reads CASSLPPGSSRREQYF. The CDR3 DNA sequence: TGTGCCAGCAGTTTACCTCCCGGGAGTTCCCGGAGAGAGCAGTACTTC.

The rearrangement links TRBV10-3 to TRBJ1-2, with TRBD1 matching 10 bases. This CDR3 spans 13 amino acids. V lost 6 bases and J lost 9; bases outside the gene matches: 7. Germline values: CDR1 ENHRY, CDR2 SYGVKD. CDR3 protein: CAISATGGGSYTF. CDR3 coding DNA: TGTGCCATCAGCGCGACAGGGGGCGGCAGCTACACCTTC.

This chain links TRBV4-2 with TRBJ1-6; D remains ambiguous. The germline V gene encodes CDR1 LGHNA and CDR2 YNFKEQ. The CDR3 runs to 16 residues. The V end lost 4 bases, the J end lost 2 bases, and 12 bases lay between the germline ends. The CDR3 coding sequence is TGTGCCAGCAGCCTCGAGGGAGGAGCCTATAATTCACCCCTCCACTTT. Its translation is CASSLEGGAYNSPLHF.

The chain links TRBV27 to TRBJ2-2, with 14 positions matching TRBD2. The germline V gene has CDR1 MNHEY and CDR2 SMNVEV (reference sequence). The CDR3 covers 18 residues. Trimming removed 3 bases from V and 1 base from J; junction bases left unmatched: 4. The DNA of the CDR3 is TGTGCCAGCAGTTTCCAGACTAGCGGGAGGGTGAACACCGGGGAGCTGTTTTTT. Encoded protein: CASSFQTSGRVNTGELFF.

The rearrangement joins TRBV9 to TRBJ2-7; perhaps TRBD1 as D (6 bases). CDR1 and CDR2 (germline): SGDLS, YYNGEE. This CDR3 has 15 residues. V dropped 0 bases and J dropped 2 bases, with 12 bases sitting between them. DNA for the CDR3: TGTGCCAGCAGCGTAGGGAACAGGGCCACCTACGAGCAGTACTTC. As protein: CASSVGNRATYEQYF.

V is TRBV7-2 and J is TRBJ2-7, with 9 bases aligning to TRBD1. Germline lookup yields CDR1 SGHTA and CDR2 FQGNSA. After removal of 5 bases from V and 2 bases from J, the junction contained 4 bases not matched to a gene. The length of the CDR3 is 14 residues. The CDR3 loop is CASSAGQGPYEQYF. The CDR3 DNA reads TGTGCCAGCAGCGCGGGACAGGGCCCCTACGAGCAGTACTTC.

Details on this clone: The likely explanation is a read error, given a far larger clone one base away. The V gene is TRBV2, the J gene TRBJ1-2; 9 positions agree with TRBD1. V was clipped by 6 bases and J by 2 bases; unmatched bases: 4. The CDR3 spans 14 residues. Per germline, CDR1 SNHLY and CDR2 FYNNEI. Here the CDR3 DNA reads TGTGCCAGCAGAACCGGGACAGGGAACTATGGCTACACCTTC. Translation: CASRTGTGNYGYTF. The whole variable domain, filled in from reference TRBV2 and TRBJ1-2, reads EPEVTQTPSHQVTQMGQEVILRCVPISNHLYFYWYRQILGQKVEFLVSFYNNEISEKSEIFDDQFSVERPDGSNFTLKIRSTKLEDSAMYFCASRTGTGNYGYTFGSGTRLTVV.

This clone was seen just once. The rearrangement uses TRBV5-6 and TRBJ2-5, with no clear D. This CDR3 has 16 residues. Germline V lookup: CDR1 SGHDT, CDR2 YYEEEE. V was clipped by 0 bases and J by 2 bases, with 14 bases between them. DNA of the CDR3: TGTGCCAGCAGCTTGGCCTTAGACACGCTACAAGAGACCCAGTACTTC. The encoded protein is CASSLALDTLQETQYF.

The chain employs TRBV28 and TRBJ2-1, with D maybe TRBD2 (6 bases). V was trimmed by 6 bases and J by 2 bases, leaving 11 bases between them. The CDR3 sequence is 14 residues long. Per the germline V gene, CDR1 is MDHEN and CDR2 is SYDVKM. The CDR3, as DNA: TGTGCCAGCAGGTCGGAGGGCCCCTACAATGAGCAGTTCTTC. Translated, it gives CASRSEGPYNEQFF.

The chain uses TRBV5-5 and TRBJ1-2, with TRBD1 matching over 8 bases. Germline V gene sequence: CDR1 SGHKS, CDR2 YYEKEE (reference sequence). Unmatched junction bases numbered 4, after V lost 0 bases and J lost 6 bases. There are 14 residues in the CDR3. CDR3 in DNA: TGTGCCAGCAGCTTGGTTGCAGGGGGCGATGGCTACACCTTC. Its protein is CASSLVAGGDGYTF.

CDR3 coding DNA: TGTGCCAGTAGACCGGGAGGCTCTGGAAACACCATATATTTT. Residues: CASRPGGSGNTIYF. This chain joins TRBV19 and TRBJ1-3, with unresolved D. V shed 6 bases and J shed 0 bases, with 9 bases lying between them. Looked up from germline, CDR1 is LNHDA and CDR2 is SQIVND (reference sequence). The CDR3 loop spans 14 amino acids.

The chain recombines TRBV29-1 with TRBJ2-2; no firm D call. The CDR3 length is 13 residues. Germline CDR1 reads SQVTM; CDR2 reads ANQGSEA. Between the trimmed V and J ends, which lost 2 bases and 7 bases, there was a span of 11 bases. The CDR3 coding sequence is TGCAGCGTTGAACGGATGGGCTTCGGGGAGCTGTTTTTT. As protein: CSVERMGFGELFF.

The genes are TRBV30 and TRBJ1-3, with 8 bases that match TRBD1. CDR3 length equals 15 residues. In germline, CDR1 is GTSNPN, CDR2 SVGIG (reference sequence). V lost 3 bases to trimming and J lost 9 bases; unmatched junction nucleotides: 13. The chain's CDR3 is CAWSSSLGTGATIYF. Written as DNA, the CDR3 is TGTGCCTGGAGCTCCTCCCTCGGGACAGGTGCCACCATATATTTT.

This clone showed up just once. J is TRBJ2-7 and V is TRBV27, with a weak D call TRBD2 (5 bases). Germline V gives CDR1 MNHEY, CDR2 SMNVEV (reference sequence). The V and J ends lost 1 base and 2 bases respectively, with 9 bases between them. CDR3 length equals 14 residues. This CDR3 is CASSLFTGTYEQYF. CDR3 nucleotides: TGTGCCAGCAGTTTATTCACCGGGACCTACGAGCAGTACTTC.

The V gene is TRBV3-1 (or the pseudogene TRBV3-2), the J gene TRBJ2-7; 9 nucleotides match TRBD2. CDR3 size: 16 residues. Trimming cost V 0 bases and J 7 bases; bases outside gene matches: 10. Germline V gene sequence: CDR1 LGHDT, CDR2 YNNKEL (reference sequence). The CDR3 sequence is CASSQDLASGALEQYF. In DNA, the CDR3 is TGTGCCAGCAGCCAAGATCTAGCTAGCGGGGCCCTGGAGCAGTACTTC.